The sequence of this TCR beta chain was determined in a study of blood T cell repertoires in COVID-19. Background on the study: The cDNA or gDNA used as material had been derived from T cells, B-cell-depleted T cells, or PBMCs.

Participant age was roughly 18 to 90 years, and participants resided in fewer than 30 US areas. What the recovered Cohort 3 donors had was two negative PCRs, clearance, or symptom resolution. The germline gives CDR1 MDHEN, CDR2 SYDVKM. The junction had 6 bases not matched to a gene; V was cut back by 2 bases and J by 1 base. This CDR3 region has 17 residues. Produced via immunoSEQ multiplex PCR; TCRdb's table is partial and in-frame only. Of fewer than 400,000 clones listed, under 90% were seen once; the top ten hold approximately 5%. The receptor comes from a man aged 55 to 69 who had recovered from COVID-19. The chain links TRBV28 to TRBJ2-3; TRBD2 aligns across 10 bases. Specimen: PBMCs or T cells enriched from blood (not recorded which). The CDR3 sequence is CASSLELLAGGTDTQYF. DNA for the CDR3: TGTGCCAGCAGTTTAGAGCTCCTAGCGGGGGGCACAGATACGCAGTATTTT.